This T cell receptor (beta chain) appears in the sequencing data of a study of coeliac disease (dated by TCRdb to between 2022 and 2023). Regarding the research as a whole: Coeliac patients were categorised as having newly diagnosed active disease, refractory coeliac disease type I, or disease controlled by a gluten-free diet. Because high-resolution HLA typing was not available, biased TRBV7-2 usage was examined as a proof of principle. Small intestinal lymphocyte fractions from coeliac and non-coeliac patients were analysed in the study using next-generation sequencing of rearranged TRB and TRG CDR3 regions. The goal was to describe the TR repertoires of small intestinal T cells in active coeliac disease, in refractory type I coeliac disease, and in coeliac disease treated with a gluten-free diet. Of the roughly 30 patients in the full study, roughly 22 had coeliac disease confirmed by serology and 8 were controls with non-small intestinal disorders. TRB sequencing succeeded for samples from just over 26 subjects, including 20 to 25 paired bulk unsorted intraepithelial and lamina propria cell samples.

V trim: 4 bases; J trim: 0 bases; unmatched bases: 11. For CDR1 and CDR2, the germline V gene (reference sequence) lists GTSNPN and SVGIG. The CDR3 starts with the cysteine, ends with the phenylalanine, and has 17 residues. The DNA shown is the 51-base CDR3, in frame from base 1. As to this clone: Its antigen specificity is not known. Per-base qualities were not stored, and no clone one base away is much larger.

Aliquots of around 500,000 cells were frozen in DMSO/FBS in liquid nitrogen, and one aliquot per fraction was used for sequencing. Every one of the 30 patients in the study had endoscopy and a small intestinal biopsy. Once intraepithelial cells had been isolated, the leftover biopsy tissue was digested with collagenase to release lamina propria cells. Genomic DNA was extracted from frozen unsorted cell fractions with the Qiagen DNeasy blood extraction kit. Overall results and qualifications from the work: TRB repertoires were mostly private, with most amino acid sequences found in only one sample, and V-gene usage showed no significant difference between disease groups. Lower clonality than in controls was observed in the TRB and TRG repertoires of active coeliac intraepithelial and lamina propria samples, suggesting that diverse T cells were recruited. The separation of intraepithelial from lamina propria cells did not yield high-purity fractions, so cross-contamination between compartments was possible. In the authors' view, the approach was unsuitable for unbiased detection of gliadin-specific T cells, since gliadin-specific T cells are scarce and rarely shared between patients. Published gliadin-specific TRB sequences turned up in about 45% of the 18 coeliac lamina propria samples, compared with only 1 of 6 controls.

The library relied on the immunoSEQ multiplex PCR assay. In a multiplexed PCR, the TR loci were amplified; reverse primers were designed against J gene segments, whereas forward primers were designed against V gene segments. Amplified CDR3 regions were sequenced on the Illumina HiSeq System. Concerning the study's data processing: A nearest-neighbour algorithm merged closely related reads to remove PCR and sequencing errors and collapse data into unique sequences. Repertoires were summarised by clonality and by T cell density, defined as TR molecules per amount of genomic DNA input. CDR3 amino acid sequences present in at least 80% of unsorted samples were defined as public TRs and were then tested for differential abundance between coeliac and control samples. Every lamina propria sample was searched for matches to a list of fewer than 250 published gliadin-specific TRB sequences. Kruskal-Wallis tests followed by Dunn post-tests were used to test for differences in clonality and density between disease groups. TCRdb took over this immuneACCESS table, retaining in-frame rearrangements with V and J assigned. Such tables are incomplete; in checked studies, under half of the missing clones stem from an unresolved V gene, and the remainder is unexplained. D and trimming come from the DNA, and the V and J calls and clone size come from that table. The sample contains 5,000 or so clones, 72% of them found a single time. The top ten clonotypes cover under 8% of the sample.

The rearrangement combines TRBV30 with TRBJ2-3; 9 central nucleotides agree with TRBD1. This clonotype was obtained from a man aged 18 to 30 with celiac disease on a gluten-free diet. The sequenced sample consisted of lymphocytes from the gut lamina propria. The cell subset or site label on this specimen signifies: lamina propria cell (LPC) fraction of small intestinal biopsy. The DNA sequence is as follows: TGTGCCTGGACCACGCTGGGACAGGGTTCAAGCACAGATACGCAGTATTTT. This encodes CAWTTLGQGSSTDTQYF.